These 21 T cell receptor beta chains originate from one sample sequenced in a study of cytomegalovirus exposure and HLA in healthy donors. TCRdb keeps only in-frame clones here, not all; method: immunoSEQ multiplex PCR. Here the sample spans under 300,000 clones, more than 75% being singletons. Sequencing was carried out using PBMCs. The receptors here all came from a woman aged 30 to 39 in good health and CMV-seropositive.

V is TRBV19 and J is TRBJ2-6, with TRBD1 identical over 8 bases. CDR1 and CDR2 (germline): LNHDA, SQIVND (reference sequence). The CDR3 loop spans 14 amino acids. V lost 3 bases, J lost 12 bases, and 7 bases stayed unmatched. The CDR3 region is CASSILRTGIVLTF. The CDR3 region has the DNA TGTGCCAGTAGTATTCTCCGGACAGGGATCGTCCTGACTTTC.

The rearrangement uses TRBV4-2 and TRBJ2-3; 10 bases agree with TRBD2. Unmatched junction bases numbered 11, after V lost 1 base and J lost 7 bases. Germline V gives CDR1 LGHNA, CDR2 YNFKEQ. The CDR3 consists of 17 residues. Here the CDR3 DNA reads TGTGCCAGCAGCCAAGGCCTAGCGGGAGAAGATATGCATACGCAGTATTTT. Encoded protein: CASSQGLAGEDMHTQYF.

This chain uses TRBV19 with TRBJ2-2; the D gene is possibly TRBD2 (6 bases). CDR3 length equals 13 residues. Germline V gives CDR1 LNHDA, CDR2 SQIVND (reference sequence). V was pared by 3 bases and J by 7 bases, with 9 bases between. The CDR3 DNA is TGTGCCAGTAGTATTGGAGGGCGCGGGGAGCTGTTTTTT. It encodes CASSIGGRGELFF.

The rearrangement uses TRBV7-6 and TRBJ2-7, with D uncertain. V was clipped by 5 bases and J by 6 bases, with 11 bases between them. Per germline, CDR1 SGHVS and CDR2 FNYEAQ. The CDR3 loop spans 12 amino acids. In DNA form, the CDR3 reads TGTGCCAGCAGCCCTCCTATCGGCGAGCAGTACTTC. Translating gives CASSPPIGEQYF.

The chain employs TRBV30 and TRBJ2-7; no clear D. Germline V CDR1 and CDR2: GTSNPN, SVGIG (reference sequence). The CDR3 length is 16 residues. V was shortened by 0 bases and J by 2 bases, with 17 bases between the two germline ends. CDR3 nucleotides: TGTGCCTGGAGTGTACTATTGGGTGGAATCGCCTACGAGCAGTACTTC. Protein sequence: CAWSVLLGGIAYEQYF.

The genes are TRBV13 and TRBJ2-1; 11 bases are a match to TRBD2. The CDR3 totals 16 residues. Per germline, CDR1 PRHDT and CDR2 FYEKMQ (reference sequence). The junction had 10 bases not matched to a gene; V was cut back by 4 bases and J by 8 bases. In DNA, the CDR3 is TGTGCCAGCAGCTCAGTAGCGGGAGGGCCGGTAGATGAGCAGTTCTTC. Encoded protein: CASSSVAGGPVDEQFF.

This chain links TRBV4-1 with TRBJ1-3, with 7 bases fitting TRBD1. Losses at the gene ends were 4 bases for V and 2 bases for J; bases not matched to a gene: 14. CDR1 and CDR2 from the germline V gene are MGHRA and YSYEKL. The CDR3 totals 18 residues. The CDR3 DNA is TGCGCCAGCAGCCGGCTCCCAGGGGGAGGCACTACTGGAAACACCATATATTTT. As protein: CASSRLPGGGTTGNTIYF.

V gene TRBV6-5 combines with J gene TRBJ1-1, with D possibly being TRBD1 (6 bases). The germline V gene has CDR1 MNHEY and CDR2 SVGAGI. V was pared by 2 bases and J by 3 bases, with 13 bases between. The CDR3 runs to 15 residues. This chain's CDR3 is CASSYLTGRDTEAFF. The CDR3 nucleotides read TGTGCCAGCAGTTACCTGACAGGACGCGACACTGAAGCTTTCTTT.

The V call is TRBV4-1, the J call TRBJ1-2; the D gene is possibly TRBD1 (6 bases). Germline CDR1 is MGHRA and CDR2 is YSYEKL. This CDR3 is built from 16 residues. V was trimmed by 8 bases and J by 6 bases, leaving 25 bases between them. The CDR3 nucleotides are TGCGCCAGCGGATGGGACACGCGGTCGGTGGGAGATGGCTACACCTTC. This sequence encodes CASGWDTRSVGDGYTF.

The chain recombines TRBV11-3 with TRBJ2-2, with TRBD2 as a possible D gene (7 bases). Germline CDR1 reads SGHNT; CDR2 reads YENEEA. CDR3 length: 14 amino acids. Trimming stripped 5 bases from V and 5 bases from J, with 12 bases between. CDR3 sequence reads: CASSTGGRTGELFF. The CDR3 DNA follows: TGTGCCAGCAGCACGGGGGGCAGAACCGGGGAGCTGTTTTTT.

Only a few counts were recorded for this clone. The chain combines TRBV12-5 with TRBJ2-4; maybe TRBD1 (5 bases). The germline gives CDR1 LGHNT, CDR2 FRNRAP. The CDR3 length is 12 residues. V lost 0 bases and J lost 8, with 5 bases in between. The CDR3 spells CASGLVRDIQYF. In nucleotides, the CDR3 is TGTGCTAGTGGTTTGGTCAGGGACATTCAGTACTTC.

The chain combines TRBV2 with TRBJ2-7; D is possibly TRBD1 (6 bases). The ends were cut back, 5 bases at V and 4 bases at J, with 18 bases in the middle. CDR1 is SNHLY and CDR2 is FYNNEI in the germline V gene. This CDR3 contains 15 residues. CDR3 coding DNA: TGTGCCAGCAGTCCAACCAAGGACAGTACGTACGAGCAGTACTTC. It translates to CASSPTKDSTYEQYF.

Points on this clone: Sequence at one end of the junction differs from germline and may be a read error. The CDR3 region is CASSPQLKRTGELFF. CDR3 bases: TGTGCTAGCAGCCCTCAACTGAAGCGCACCGGGGAGCTGTTTTTT. The J gene is TRBJ2-2, the V gene TRBV7-7; no clear D. The CDR3 covers 15 residues. Germline CDR1 reads SSHAT; CDR2 reads FNYEAQ (reference sequence).

DNA of the CDR3: TGTGCCAGCAGTTTCAGAGCGTTGCTAATCACAGATACGCAGTATTTT. Amino acids: CASSFRALLITDTQYF. The chain couples TRBV28 to TRBJ2-3; D remains unclear. The CDR3 runs 16 residues. From germline, CDR1 is MDHEN and CDR2 SYDVKM. V lost 3 bases to trimming and J lost 2 bases, with 15 bases between them.

V gene TRBV5-1 combines with J gene TRBJ2-3; TRBD2 might be the D (5 bases). In germline, CDR1 is SGHRS, CDR2 YFSETQ. This CDR3 spans 14 amino acids. The V end lost 1 base, the J end lost 3 bases, and 9 bases lay between the germline ends. The CDR3 DNA is TGCGCCAGCAGCTTGAGGTGGGAGACAGATACGCAGTATTTT. It codes for CASSLRWETDTQYF.

This rearrangement joins TRBV28 to TRBJ2-3; TRBD2 matches at 12 bases. There are 16 residues in the CDR3. Losses at the gene ends were 5 bases for V and 2 bases for J; bases not matched to a gene: 5. Per the germline V gene, CDR1 is MDHEN and CDR2 is SYDVKM. The chain's CDR3 is CASSPGLAGYTDTQYF. CDR3 bases: TGTGCCAGCAGTCCCGGACTAGCGGGATACACAGATACGCAGTATTTT.

The chain couples TRBV2 to TRBJ1-1, with a weak D call TRBD1 (6 bases). This CDR3 has 13 residues. Germline V gives CDR1 SNHLY, CDR2 FYNNEI. Trimming stripped 8 bases from V and 3 bases from J, with 13 bases between. Here the CDR3 DNA reads TGTGCCAGCCAACAGGACAGTGACACTGAAGCTTTCTTT. The encoded protein is CASQQDSDTEAFF.

The chain links TRBV5-4 to TRBJ2-4, with 13 bases fitting TRBD2. V lost 3 bases, J lost 8 bases, and 8 bases stayed unmatched. CDR3 length equals 16 residues. CDR1 and CDR2 from the germline V gene are SGHNT and YYREEE (reference sequence). The CDR3 DNA sequence: TGTGCCAGCAGCTCCGGACTAGCGGGAGTATCAGACATTCAGTACTTC. Its protein is CASSSGLAGVSDIQYF.

CDR3 amino acids: CASRPSGQINQPQHF. CDR3 nucleotides: TGTGCCAGCAGGCCTAGCGGACAAATCAATCAGCCCCAGCATTTT. The chain carries TRBV7-8 and TRBJ1-5, with a possible D match to TRBD1 (5 bases). Trimming removed 6 bases from V and 3 bases from J, with 15 bases in between. CDR3 length: 15 amino acids. In germline, CDR1 is SGHVS, CDR2 FQNEAQ.

Only a few counts were recorded for this clone. V usage is TRBV30 and J usage is TRBJ2-6; D is unresolved. Trimming took off 5 bases at V and 3 bases at J, with 8 bases between the two ends. The germline V gene has CDR1 GTSNPN and CDR2 SVGIG (reference sequence). CDR3 length: 13 amino acids. The CDR3 coding sequence is TGTGCCTGGGTAGCCGGTGGGGCCAACGTCCTGACTTTC. This encodes CAWVAGGANVLTF.

This chain links TRBV30 with TRBJ1-1; D is unclear. The germline gives CDR1 GTSNPN, CDR2 SVGIG (reference sequence). The CDR3 extends over 13 amino acids. Trimming pared 2 bases from V and 5 bases from J, leaving 12 bases between. CDR3: CAWSWSRGTEAFF. CDR3 DNA: TGTGCCTGGAGTTGGTCTAGAGGGACTGAAGCTTTCTTT.